This entry describes one TCR beta chain. This sample was included in a study of blood T cell repertoires in COVID-19. Across the whole study: The analysed material was cDNA or gDNA that came from T cells, B-cell-depleted T cells, or PBMCs.

CDR3 length: 14 amino acids. V lost 3 bases, J lost 4 bases, and 5 bases stayed unmatched. Per germline, CDR1 SGDLS and CDR2 YYNGEE. Profiling relied on immunoSEQ multiplex PCR, and the TCRdb table lists in-frame clones only, not all of them. This table holds a few hundred thousand clones, 85% to 90% found once. The sequence came from a man younger than 45 who had recovered from COVID-19. This chain joins TRBV9 and TRBJ2-5, with TRBD2 matching 8 bases. Specimen: PBMCs or T cells enriched from blood (not recorded which). The CDR3 is CASSGGGSGETQYF. The CDR3 nucleotides read TGTGCCAGCAGCGGCGGGGGGTCGGGAGAGACCCAGTACTTC.